These 9 T cell receptor beta chains came from one sample sequenced in a study of T cell changes during pregnancy in multiple sclerosis. Only in-frame clones appear in the TCRdb table, and some are missing; sequencing was by immunoSEQ multiplex PCR. Among some 110,000 clones listed, more than 85% were seen once. This sample comprised peripheral blood, obtained in the third trimester of pregnancy. These receptor sequences come from a female donor with multiple sclerosis, enrolled in a pregnancy study.

The chain carries TRBV9 and TRBJ1-3, with a weak D call TRBD1 (5 bases). Trimming cost V 0 bases and J 4 bases, with 17 bases left between them. Germline CDR1 is SGDLS and CDR2 is YYNGEE. CDR3 length equals 17 residues. CDR3: CASSVGVVAGQGNTIYF. The CDR3 DNA sequence: TGTGCCAGCAGCGTAGGAGTGGTGGCAGGGCAAGGAAACACCATATATTTT.

This clone was counted between two and nine times. V and J are TRBV6-5 and TRBJ2-7; TRBD2 aligns across 13 bases. The CDR3 spans 15 residues. Germline trimming cut 6 bases from V and 4 bases from J; bases unmatched to any gene: 6. Germline values: CDR1 MNHEY, CDR2 SVGAGI. The DNA of the CDR3 is TGTGCCAGCAGGTTAACTAGCGGGAGGGGTTACGAGCAGTACTTC. Protein product: CASRLTSGRGYEQYF.

The chain carries TRBV7-6 and TRBJ2-3, with 7 bases fitting TRBD1. The V segment lost 2 bases and the J segment 0 bases; nucleotides outside the gene matches: 2. Germline values: CDR1 SGHVS, CDR2 FNYEAQ. The CDR3 spans 15 residues. In DNA, the CDR3 is TGTGCCAGCAGCTTACAGGGGGAAAGCACAGATACGCAGTATTTT. Protein sequence: CASSLQGESTDTQYF.

J is TRBJ2-3 and V is TRBV9, with 8 positions matching TRBD2. The J segment lost 2 bases and the V segment lost 4 bases, leaving 9 bases of the junction unmatched. Germline CDR1 is SGDLS and CDR2 is YYNGEE. CDR3 length equals 16 residues. The CDR3 reads CASSQATSAYTDTQYF. CDR3 DNA: TGTGCCAGCAGCCAGGCGACTAGCGCTTACACAGATACGCAGTATTTT.

The rearrangement joins TRBV5-4 to TRBJ2-3; 8 bases map to TRBD2. The germline V gene encodes CDR1 SGHNT and CDR2 YYREEE (reference sequence). The CDR3 spans 15 residues. Losses at the gene ends were 4 bases for V and 3 bases for J; bases not matched to a gene: 7. DNA for the CDR3: TGTGCCAGCAGCCCCGGACTAGCCGAGACAGATACGCAGTATTTT. As protein: CASSPGLAETDTQYF.

The CDR3 DNA is TGCGCCAGCACCTCGAGGGAGGGGCTCACCGGGGAGCTGTTTTTT. Residues: CASTSREGLTGELFF. This chain uses TRBV5-1 with TRBJ2-2; 7 nucleotides agree with TRBD2. The CDR3 consists of 15 residues. V dropped 6 bases and J dropped 4; count of bases not matched to a gene: 9. Looked up from germline, CDR1 is SGHRS and CDR2 is YFSETQ.

This rearrangement joins TRBV28 to TRBJ2-7; 8 bases agree with TRBD2. The CDR3 runs 13 residues. Germline CDR1 reads MDHEN; CDR2 reads SYDVKM. The trim removed 6 bases at V and 3 bases at J, leaving 4 bases unmatched. For the CDR3, the DNA is TGTGCCAGCAGGCTAGCGGGCAACTACGAGCAGTACTTC. It yields the protein CASRLAGNYEQYF. The full variable domain, with the rest looked up from reference TRBV28 and TRBJ2-7, is DVKVTQSSRYLVKRTGEKVFLECVQDMDHENMFWYRQDPGLGLRLIYFSYDVKMKEKGDIPEGYSVSREKKERFSLILESASTNQTSMYLCASRLAGNYEQYFGPGTRLTVT.

As for this clone: Other DNA sequences within the sample encode an identical CDR3. This chain links TRBV5-4 with TRBJ2-3; 8 bases fit TRBD1. V shed 7 bases and J 0 bases; nucleotides not matched to a gene: 4. CDR1 and CDR2 from the germline V gene are SGHNT and YYREEE (reference sequence). The CDR3 runs to 14 residues. The CDR3 reads CASRRGPSTDTQYF. DNA of the CDR3: TGTGCCAGCCGCAGGGGGCCCAGCACAGATACGCAGTATTTT.

In this sample, this clone turned up once. The J gene is TRBJ1-2, the V gene TRBV7-3; 7 bases line up with TRBD1. The junction had 15 bases not matched to a gene; V was cut back by 1 base and J by 7 bases. The CDR3 has 17 amino acids. The germline gives CDR1 SGHTA, CDR2 FQGTGA. The CDR3 nucleotides read TGTGCCAGCAGCTTAAAAGGGGTACAGGGGAGCCTGGGTGGCTACACCTTC. It encodes CASSLKGVQGSLGGYTF.